This T cell receptor beta chain was observed in a study of Graves' ophthalmopathy and Graves' hyperthyroidism. Study-wide points: Blood samples also showed most expanded thyroid clonotypes exceeding 0.001 frequency. The model flagged ophthalmopathy progression at approximately 66% sensitivity and 72% to 80% specificity.

Amplification of the TCR beta CDR3 regions used RNA transcripts (as template). HTBI primers served in a first-round RT-PCR, which a second-round multiplex PCR followed. TCRdb re-derived calls from the multiplex PCR reads in MiXCR, one entry per CDR3 protein. The sample has 1 million to 1.3 million distinct CDR3 sequences; roughly two fifths are singletons. Hyperthyroidism patients were newly diagnosed, under 2 months' duration, aged 18 to 65. None of the included patients had other autoimmune diseases, uncontrolled infections, pregnancy or lactation, as these led to exclusion. Many counts were recorded for this clonotype. Antigen specificity is unknown. Specimen: peripheral blood or thyroid tissue (not recorded which). The clonotype comes from an adult man with Graves' hyperthyroidism.

CDR3: CASTFGLTETQYF. CDR3 in DNA: TGTGCCAGCACTTTCGGTCTTACGGAGACCCAGTACTTC. The J gene is TRBJ2-5, the V gene TRBV2; D gene unclear. The V gene lost 7 bases and the J gene lost 5 bases, with 14 bases spanning the gap. The CDR3 covers 13 residues. Germline CDR1 and CDR2: SNHLY and FYNNEI.